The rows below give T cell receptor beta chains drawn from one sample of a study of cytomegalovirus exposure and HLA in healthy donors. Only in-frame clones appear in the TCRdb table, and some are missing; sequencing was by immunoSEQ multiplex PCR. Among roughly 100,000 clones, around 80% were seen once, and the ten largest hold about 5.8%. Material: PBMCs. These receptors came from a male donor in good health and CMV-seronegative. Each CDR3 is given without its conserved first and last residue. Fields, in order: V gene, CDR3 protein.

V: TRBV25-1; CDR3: ASSEWRSNQPQH
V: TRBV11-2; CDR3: ASSLRGTMAF
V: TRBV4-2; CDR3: ASSARDSRNQPQH
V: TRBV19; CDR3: ASSMSGNEQF
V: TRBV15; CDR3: ATSRDNGDEAF
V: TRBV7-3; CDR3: ASSSGQGSYGYT
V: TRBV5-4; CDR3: ASSSGPGTGATEQY
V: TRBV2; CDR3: ASSVSGTPVNEQF
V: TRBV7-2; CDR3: ASSFFRGESDTQY
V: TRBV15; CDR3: ATSRPPGSNQPQH
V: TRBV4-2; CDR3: ASSQGQGEGNTIY
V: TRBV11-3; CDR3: ASSLVAGPTQY
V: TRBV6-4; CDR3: ASSAGPASFNEQF
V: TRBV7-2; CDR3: ASSRTSGTPSYEQY
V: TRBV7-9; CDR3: ASSLWLAGSYNEQF
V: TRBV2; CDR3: ASSAGQGNQPQH
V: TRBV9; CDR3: ASSVVAGPSEQY
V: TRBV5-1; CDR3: ASSGNYPGNEQF
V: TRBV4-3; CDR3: ASSQDRQETQY
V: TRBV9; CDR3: ASSVGQISGNTIY
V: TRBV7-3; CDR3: ASSQPPRVVLVCNLVVQTQY
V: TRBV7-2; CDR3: ASSFSGTGRNEQF
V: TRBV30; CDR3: ACPLTGGYEQY
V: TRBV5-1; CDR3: ASRVGGDTGELF
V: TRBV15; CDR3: ATSRGQIGYGYT
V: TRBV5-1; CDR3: ASSLQGASDTQY
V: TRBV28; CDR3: ASSLTRDLNEQY
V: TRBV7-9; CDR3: ASSARDRVGNTIY
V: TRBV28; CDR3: ASSLFGTGRRTQY
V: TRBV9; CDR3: ASSPQGSTSPLH
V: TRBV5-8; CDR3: ASAPWFGTDANYGYT
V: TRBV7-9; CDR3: ASSLVAGLPFAETQY
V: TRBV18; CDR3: ASSPPSQVEAF
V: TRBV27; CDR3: ASRGGGRGYGYT
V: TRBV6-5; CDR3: ASSYWQGGKGNTIY
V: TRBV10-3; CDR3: AISEGTSVNEQF
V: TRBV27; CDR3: ASSLLGASGRFEQY
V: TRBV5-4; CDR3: ASSSGSGSSYEQY
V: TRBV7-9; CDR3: SSSSGDTEAF
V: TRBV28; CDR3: ASSLTSYEQY
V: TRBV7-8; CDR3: ASSFEGTSGEQF
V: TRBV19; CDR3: ASSIVSGAGGRSLSGELF
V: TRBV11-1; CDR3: ASSSSGQGSYEQY
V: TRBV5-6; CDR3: ASSGTGVNTEAF
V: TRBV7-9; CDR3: ASNPIQRQGSNYGYT
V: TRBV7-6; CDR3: ASSLGQGFFEKLF
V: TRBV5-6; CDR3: ASSLGAAGESHEQF